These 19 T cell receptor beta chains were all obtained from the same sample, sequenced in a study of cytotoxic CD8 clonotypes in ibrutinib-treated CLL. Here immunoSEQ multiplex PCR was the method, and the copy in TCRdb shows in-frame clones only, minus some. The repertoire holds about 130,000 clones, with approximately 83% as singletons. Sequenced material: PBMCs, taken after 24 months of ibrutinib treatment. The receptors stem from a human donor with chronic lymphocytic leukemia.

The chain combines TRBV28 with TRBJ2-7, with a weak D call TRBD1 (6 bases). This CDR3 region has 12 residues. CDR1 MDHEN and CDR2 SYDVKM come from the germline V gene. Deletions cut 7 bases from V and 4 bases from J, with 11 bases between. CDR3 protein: CASNRDVYEQYF. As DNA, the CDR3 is TGTGCCAGCAACAGGGACGTATACGAGCAGTACTTC. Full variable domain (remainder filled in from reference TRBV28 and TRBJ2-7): DVKVTQSSRYLVKRTGEKVFLECVQDMDHENMFWYRQDPGLGLRLIYFSYDVKMKEKGDIPEGYSVSREKKERFSLILESASTNQTSMYLCASNRDVYEQYFGPGTRLTVT.

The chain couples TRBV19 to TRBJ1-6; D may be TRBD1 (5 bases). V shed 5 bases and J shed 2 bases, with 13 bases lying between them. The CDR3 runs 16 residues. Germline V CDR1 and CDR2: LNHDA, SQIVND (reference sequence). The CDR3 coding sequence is TGTGCCAGTAGTTCGTCGACAGAGACCTATAATTCACCCCTCCACTTT. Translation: CASSSSTETYNSPLHF.

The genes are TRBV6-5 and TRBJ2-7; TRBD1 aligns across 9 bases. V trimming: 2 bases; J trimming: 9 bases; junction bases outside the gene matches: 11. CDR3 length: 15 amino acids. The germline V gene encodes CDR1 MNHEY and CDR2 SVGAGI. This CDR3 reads CASSYRRDRALGQYF. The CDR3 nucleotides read TGTGCCAGCAGTTACCGCCGGGACAGGGCCCTGGGGCAGTACTTC.

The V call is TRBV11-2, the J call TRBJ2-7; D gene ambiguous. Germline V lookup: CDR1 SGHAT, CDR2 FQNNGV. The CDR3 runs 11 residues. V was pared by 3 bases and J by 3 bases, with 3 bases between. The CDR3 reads CASSLNYEQYF. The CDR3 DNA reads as TGTGCCAGCAGCTTGAACTACGAGCAGTACTTC.

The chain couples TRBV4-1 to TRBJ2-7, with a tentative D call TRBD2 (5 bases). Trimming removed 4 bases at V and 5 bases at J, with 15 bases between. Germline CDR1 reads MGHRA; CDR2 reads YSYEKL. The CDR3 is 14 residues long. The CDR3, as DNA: TGCGCCAGCAGCCCGTTCCGTGAGGGAGACGAGCAGTACTTC. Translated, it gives CASSPFREGDEQYF.

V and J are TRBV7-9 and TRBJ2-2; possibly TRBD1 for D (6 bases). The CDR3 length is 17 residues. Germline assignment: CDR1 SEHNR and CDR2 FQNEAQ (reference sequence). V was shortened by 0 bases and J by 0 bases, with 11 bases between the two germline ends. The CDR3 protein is CASSLAANRANTGELFF. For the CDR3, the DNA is TGTGCCAGCAGCTTAGCAGCAAACAGGGCGAACACCGGGGAGCTGTTTTTT.

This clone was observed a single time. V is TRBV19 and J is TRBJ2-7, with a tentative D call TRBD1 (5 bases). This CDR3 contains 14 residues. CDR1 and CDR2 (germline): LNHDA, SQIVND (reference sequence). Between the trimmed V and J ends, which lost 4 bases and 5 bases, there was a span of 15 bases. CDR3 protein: CASSTLTEGDEQYF. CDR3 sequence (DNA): TGTGCCAGTAGTACTCTGACGGAAGGGGACGAGCAGTACTTC.

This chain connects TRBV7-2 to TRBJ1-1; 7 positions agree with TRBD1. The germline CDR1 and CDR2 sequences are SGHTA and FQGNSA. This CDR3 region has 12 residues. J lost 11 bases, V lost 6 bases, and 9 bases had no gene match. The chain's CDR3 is CASRPRGLRAFF. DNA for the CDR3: TGTGCCAGCAGACCGAGGGGGCTGAGGGCTTTCTTT.

The CDR3 DNA reads TGTGCCAGTAGTATAATCGGACAAGGGGGTATATTGCATTTT. It is translated as CASSIIGQGGILHF. This chain links TRBV19 with TRBJ1-5, with D maybe TRBD1 (6 bases). CDR3 length equals 14 residues. Germline V gene data show CDR1 as LNHDA and CDR2 as SQIVND (reference sequence). With 2 bases removed from V and 15 bases from J, the gap between germline ends came to 20 bases.

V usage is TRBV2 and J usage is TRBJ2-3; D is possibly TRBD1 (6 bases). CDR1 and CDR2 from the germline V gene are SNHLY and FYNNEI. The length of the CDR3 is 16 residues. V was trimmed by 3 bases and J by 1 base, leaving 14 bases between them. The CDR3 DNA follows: TGTGCCAGCAGTGAGGGGACATCCCGACGCACAGATACGCAGTATTTT. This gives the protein CASSEGTSRRTDTQYF.

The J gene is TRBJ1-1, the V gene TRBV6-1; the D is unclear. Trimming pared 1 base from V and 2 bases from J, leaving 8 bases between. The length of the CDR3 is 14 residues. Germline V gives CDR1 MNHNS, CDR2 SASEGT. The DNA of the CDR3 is TGTGCCAGCAGTGAAGAGGATTTAAACACTGAAGCTTTCTTT. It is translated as CASSEEDLNTEAFF.

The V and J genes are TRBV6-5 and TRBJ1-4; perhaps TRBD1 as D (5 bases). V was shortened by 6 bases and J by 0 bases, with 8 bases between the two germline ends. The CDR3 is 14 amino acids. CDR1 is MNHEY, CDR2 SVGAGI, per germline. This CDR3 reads CASRGTSTNEKLFF. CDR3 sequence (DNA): TGTGCCAGCAGGGGGACTTCAACTAATGAAAAACTGTTTTTT.

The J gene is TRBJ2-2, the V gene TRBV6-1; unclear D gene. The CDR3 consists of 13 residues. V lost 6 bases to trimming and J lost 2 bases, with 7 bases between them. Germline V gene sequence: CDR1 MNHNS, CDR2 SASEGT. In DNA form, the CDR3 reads TGTGCCAGCAGACGAGTCAACACCGGGGAGCTGTTTTTT. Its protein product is CASRRVNTGELFF.

CDR3 sequence reads: CASSQRTYEQYF. The CDR3 region has the DNA TGTGCCAGTAGTCAGAGGACCTACGAGCAGTACTTC. The chain joins TRBV19 to TRBJ2-7; D ambiguous. Deletions cut 5 bases from V and 2 bases from J, with 7 bases between. Germline V gene sequence: CDR1 LNHDA, CDR2 SQIVND (reference sequence). The CDR3 runs to 12 residues.

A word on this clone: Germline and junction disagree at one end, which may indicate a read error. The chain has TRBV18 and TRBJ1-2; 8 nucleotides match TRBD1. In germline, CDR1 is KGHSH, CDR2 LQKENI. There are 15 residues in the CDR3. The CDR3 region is CASSQSPDRVYSYTF. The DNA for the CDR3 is TGTGCCAGCTCACAATCCCCGGACAGGGTCTATAGCTACACCTTC.

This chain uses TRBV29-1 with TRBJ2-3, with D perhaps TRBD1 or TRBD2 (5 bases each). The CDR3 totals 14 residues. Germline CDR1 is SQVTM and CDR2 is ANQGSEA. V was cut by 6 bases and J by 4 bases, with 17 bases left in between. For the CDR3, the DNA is TGCAGCGTGGGGGACGTGAGTAGCCCAGATACGCAGTATTTT. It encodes CSVGDVSSPDTQYF.

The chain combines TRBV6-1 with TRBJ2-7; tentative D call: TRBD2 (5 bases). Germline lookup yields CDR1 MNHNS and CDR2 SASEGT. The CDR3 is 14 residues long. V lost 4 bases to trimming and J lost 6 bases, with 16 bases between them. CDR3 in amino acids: CASSVEGGMSEQYF. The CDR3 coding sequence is TGTGCCAGCAGTGTCGAGGGTGGGATGTCCGAGCAGTACTTC.

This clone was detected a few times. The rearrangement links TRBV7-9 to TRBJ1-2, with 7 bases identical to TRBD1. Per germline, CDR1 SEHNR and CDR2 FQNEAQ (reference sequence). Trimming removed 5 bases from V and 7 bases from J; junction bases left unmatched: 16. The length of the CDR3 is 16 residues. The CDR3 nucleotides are TGTGCCAGCAGCCTATTTTTTGACAGGGATGATGCTGGCTACACCTTC. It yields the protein CASSLFFDRDDAGYTF.

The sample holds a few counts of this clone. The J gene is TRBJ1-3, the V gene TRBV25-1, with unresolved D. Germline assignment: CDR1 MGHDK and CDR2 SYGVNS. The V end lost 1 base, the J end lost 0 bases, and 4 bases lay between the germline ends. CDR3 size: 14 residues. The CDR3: CASSESNSGNTIYF. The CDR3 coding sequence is TGTGCCAGCAGTGAATCCAACTCTGGAAACACCATATATTTT.